Sequencing of this T cell receptor beta chain was carried out in a study of technical replicates of blood from a few donors. This clone was seen a few times. The data were produced by immunoSEQ multiplex PCR, yet TCRdb's version contains in-frame clones alone and is incomplete. This table has approximately 15,000 clones, around four fifths appearing once. Per germline, CDR1 SNHLY and CDR2 FYNNEI. The CDR3 runs 13 residues. The V segment lost 6 bases and the J segment 5 bases; nucleotides outside the gene matches: 4. The chain couples TRBV2 to TRBJ1-1, with TRBD1 matching 9 bases. The clonotype originates from a human donor in good health. Sequencing input: PBMCs. Here the CDR3 reads CASSRDRVTEAFF. The CDR3 DNA reads as TGTGCCAGCAGCCGGGACAGGGTAACTGAAGCTTTCTTT.